This TCR beta chain originates from a study of neurological immune-mediated disorders. Study-level findings and limits: None of the CDR3 amino acid sequences of expanded clones recurred across subjects, suggesting private repertoires in all groups.

Per the germline V gene, CDR1 is DFQATT and CDR2 is SNEGSKA (reference sequence). With 0 bases removed from V and 9 bases from J, the gap between germline ends came to 18 bases. The CDR3 totals 14 residues. In this sample, this clonotype turned up many times. What it recognizes is unknown. 5'RACE generated cDNA with 10-nucleotide random UMIs. The output of every sequencing run, over 160 million TCR-beta sequences, came from 15-18 subjects. A single record per CDR3 protein comes from TCRdb applying MiXCR to the 5' RACE reads. There are roughly 52,000 distinct CDR3 sequences in the sample; around 4% occur only once, and over 5.5% lies in the top ten.

The sequenced sample was PBMCs. The sequence derives from a man between 60 and 70 years old with multiple sclerosis. The chain couples TRBV20-1 to TRBJ2-7; tentatively, D is TRBD2 (7 bases). The CDR3 DNA reads TGCAGTGCTAGAGATCCCCGGGGGGCCGGTCGGCAGTACTTC. It is translated as CSARDPRGAGRQYF.